These 13 T cell receptor beta chains share one sample of origin, sequenced in a study of blood T cell repertoires in COVID-19 (dated by TCRdb to 2019 to 2021). Library method: the immunoSEQ multiplex PCR assay. Sourced from immuneACCESS, this table was stored by TCRdb with only in-frame sequences that have V and J called. A share of the clones is absent; for the studies checked, an unresolved V gene accounts for under half, and the remainder has no known explanation. The sample has 250,000 to 300,000 clones on record, over 75% of them singletons. The top ten hold 5.1% of the sample. The sample taken for sequencing was peripheral blood. All receptors come from a man in his forties or fifties with active or convalescent COVID-19.

The rearrangement links TRBV28 to TRBJ1-3; D may be TRBD1 (6 bases). The V and J ends lost 3 bases and 0 bases respectively, with 12 bases between them. The CDR3 is 16 residues long. Germline lookup yields CDR1 MDHEN and CDR2 SYDVKM. The DNA of the CDR3 is TGTGCCAGCAGTTTGACAGGCCACTCCTCTGGAAACACCATATATTTT. This encodes CASSLTGHSSGNTIYF.

The chain joins TRBV3-1 (or the pseudogene TRBV3-2) to TRBJ1-1; unclear D gene. Germline values: CDR1 LGHDT, CDR2 YNNKEL (reference sequence). CDR3 length: 12 residues. The V gene lost 2 bases and the J gene lost 3 bases, with 4 bases spanning the gap. The CDR3 is CASSQSDTEAFF. The DNA of the CDR3 is TGTGCCAGCAGCCAATCGGACACTGAAGCTTTCTTT.

The sample holds a few counts of this clone. This chain joins TRBV9 and TRBJ2-5; maybe TRBD2 (7 bases). V was clipped by 3 bases and J by 2 bases, with 11 bases between them. The CDR3 runs 14 residues. Looked up from germline, CDR1 is SGDLS and CDR2 is YYNGEE. This CDR3 reads CASSEGGRQETQYF. CDR3 sequence (DNA): TGTGCCAGCAGCGAGGGGGGGCGGCAAGAGACCCAGTACTTC.

This sequence joins TRBV7-9 and TRBJ2-3; weak D call: TRBD1 (5 bases). The CDR3 sequence is 14 residues long. V lost 5 bases to trimming and J lost 6 bases, with 15 bases between them. The V gene's germline CDR1 is SEHNR and CDR2 FQNEAQ (reference sequence). The CDR3 nucleotides read TGTGCCAGCAGCCGGTGGGGCAGAGTTGATACGCAGTATTTT. This translates into CASSRWGRVDTQYF.

The chain combines TRBV7-9 with TRBJ1-2; D call uncertain. The CDR3 is 16 amino acids. Germline V lookup: CDR1 SEHNR, CDR2 FQNEAQ (reference sequence). V was cut by 1 base and J by 4 bases, with 16 bases left in between. Here the CDR3 DNA reads TGTGCCAGCAGCTTAGTTTCCGGGGTTGTGAGCTATGGCTACACCTTC. It yields the protein CASSLVSGVVSYGYTF.

V gene TRBV12-5 combines with J gene TRBJ2-1, with D perhaps TRBD2 (5 bases). Trimming pared 5 bases from V and 13 bases from J, leaving 15 bases between. This CDR3 is built from 12 residues. The germline CDR1 and CDR2 sequences are LGHNT and FRNRAP. Here the CDR3 reads CASGPPGGSQFF. CDR3 sequence (DNA): TGTGCTAGTGGTCCACCTGGCGGGTCCCAGTTCTTC.

This chain uses TRBV18 with TRBJ2-7, with 7 positions matching TRBD1. The CDR3 is 13 residues long. The germline V gene has CDR1 KGHSH and CDR2 LQKENI. V shed 6 bases, J shed 2 bases, and the junction held 4 bases outside the gene matches. Here the CDR3 DNA reads TGTGCCAGCTCCGGGACAGACACCTACGAGCAGTACTTC. It codes for CASSGTDTYEQYF.

The sample holds a few counts of this clone. The sample carries other DNA sequences with the same CDR3. CDR3 loop: CASSSSGPQHF. The CDR3 DNA follows: TGTGCCAGCAGCTCCTCAGGGCCCCAGCATTTT. The chain employs TRBV12-3 or TRBV12-4 and TRBJ1-5; D not resolved. This CDR3 spans 11 amino acids. V lost 6 bases and J 9 bases, leaving 9 bases between the germline ends.

Points on this clone: The sample has other DNA sequences that encode this CDR3 too. CDR3 coding DNA: TGTGCCAGTAGTTCGCGTCAGGGACTCACTGAAGCTTTCTTT. As protein: CASSSRQGLTEAFF. The chain couples TRBV19 to TRBJ1-1, with D perhaps matching TRBD1 (5 bases). Germline CDR1 reads LNHDA; CDR2 reads SQIVND (reference sequence). Trimming shortened V by 5 bases and J by 4 bases, and 14 bases separated the two germline ends. This CDR3 contains 14 residues.

The chain uses TRBV5-6 and TRBJ2-5, with TRBD1 matching over 8 bases. V was clipped by 7 bases and J by 5 bases; unmatched bases: 7. The CDR3 has 13 amino acids. Germline CDR1 SGHDT, CDR2 YYEEEE. The CDR3 coding sequence is TGTGCCAGCGGAGATCGACAGGGGGAGACCCAGTACTTC. Protein sequence: CASGDRQGETQYF.

V usage is TRBV5-1 and J usage is TRBJ2-7; D uncertain. Germline values: CDR1 SGHRS, CDR2 YFSETQ. V was pared by 0 bases and J by 2 bases, with 12 bases between. This CDR3 is 15 amino acids long. The CDR3 spells CASSLGRSEAYEQYF. The CDR3, as DNA: TGCGCCAGCAGCTTGGGGCGCTCAGAGGCCTACGAGCAGTACTTC.

The rearrangement uses TRBV27 and TRBJ2-1; possible D gene TRBD2, 6 bases. Trimming shortened V by 2 bases and J by 4 bases, and 15 bases separated the two germline ends. The germline gives CDR1 MNHEY, CDR2 SMNVEV (reference sequence). This CDR3 has 16 amino acids. CDR3 loop: CASSLRGGKGYNEQFF. DNA for the CDR3: TGTGCCAGCAGTTTACGAGGCGGGAAAGGGTACAATGAGCAGTTCTTC.

The V gene is TRBV28, the J gene TRBJ2-1; TRBD2 might be the D (5 bases). Looked up from germline, CDR1 is MDHEN and CDR2 is SYDVKM. The CDR3 totals 12 residues. The V end lost 6 bases, the J end lost 12 bases, and 15 bases lay between the germline ends. CDR3 amino acids: CASSAGEWSQFF. The CDR3, as DNA: TGTGCCAGCAGCGCTGGGGAGTGGTCGCAGTTCTTC.